What follows are 17 T cell receptor beta chains derived from one specimen sequenced in a study of OX40 agonist ivuxolimab in advanced cancers. The data were produced by immunoSEQ multiplex PCR, yet TCRdb's version contains in-frame clones alone and is incomplete. The sample contains some 100,000 clones, around 86% of which appear only once. This specimen consisted of CD4+ or CD8+ T cells sorted from blood, obtained in a trial of the OX40 agonist ivuxolimab. The source is an adult with an advanced solid tumor such as melanoma, head and neck, liver or kidney cancer.

V usage is TRBV7-2 and J usage is TRBJ2-1, with TRBD1 as a possible D gene (6 bases). CDR3 length: 14 amino acids. Germline V lookup: CDR1 SGHTA, CDR2 FQGNSA. Trimming stripped 3 bases from V and 10 bases from J, with 16 bases between. The CDR3 here is CASSFITGSGEQFF. The CDR3 bases are TGTGCCAGCAGCTTCATAACAGGGTCGGGCGAGCAGTTCTTC.

The chain recombines TRBV14 with TRBJ1-1, with D perhaps matching TRBD1 (5 bases). Germline V gives CDR1 SGHDN, CDR2 FVKESK. V dropped 0 bases and J dropped 4 bases, with 18 bases sitting between them. This CDR3 is built from 17 residues. CDR3 loop: CASSQDLPGVGGTEAFF. CDR3 nucleotides: TGTGCCAGCAGCCAAGATCTTCCGGGGGTCGGGGGCACTGAAGCTTTCTTT.

This rearrangement joins TRBV5-1 to TRBJ2-1, with 10 positions matching TRBD1. Germline V lookup: CDR1 SGHRS, CDR2 YFSETQ. V lost 0 bases and J lost 8; bases outside the gene matches: 5. This CDR3 spans 15 amino acids. The CDR3 DNA is TGCGCCAGCAGCTTGGGGGACAGGGGTTCTCATGAGCAGTTCTTC. It encodes CASSLGDRGSHEQFF.

This chain joins TRBV14 and TRBJ2-5; D not resolved. Germline loops: CDR1 SGHDN, CDR2 FVKESK. The CDR3 covers 15 residues. Trimming removed 1 base at V and 7 bases at J, with 16 bases between. The CDR3 nucleotides read TGTGCCAGCAGCCAAGGGATTAGTCAGTATGGGACCCAGTACTTC. This encodes CASSQGISQYGTQYF. Using reference TRBV14 and TRBJ2-5 for the parts outside the CDR3, the full variable domain is EAGVTQFPSHSVIEKGQTVTLRCDPISGHDNLYWYRRVMGKEIKFLLHFVKESKQDESGMPNNRFLAERTGGTYSTLKVQPAELEDSGVYFCASSQGISQYGTQYFGPGTRLLVL.

The V and J genes are TRBV15 and TRBJ2-7, with TRBD2 matching 8 bases. V shed 0 bases and J 3 bases; nucleotides not matched to a gene: 7. This CDR3 contains 16 residues. Germline V CDR1 and CDR2: LNHNV, YYDKDF (reference sequence). The DNA for the CDR3 is TGTGCCACCAGCAGAGAGAGAACTAGCGGTTTCTACGAGCAGTACTTC. Translation: CATSRERTSGFYEQYF.

The rearrangement uses TRBV5-4 and TRBJ2-7; 9 nucleotides agree with TRBD1. The germline V gene has CDR1 SGHNT and CDR2 YYREEE (reference sequence). This CDR3 has 16 amino acids. Trimming cost V 0 bases and J 2 bases; bases outside gene matches: 6. CDR3 loop: CASSLGGTGRTYEQYF. CDR3 DNA sequence: TGTGCCAGCAGCTTGGGCGGGACAGGGAGAACCTACGAGCAGTACTTC. The full variable domain, rest sourced from reference TRBV5-4 and TRBJ2-7, is ETGVTQSPTHLIKTRGQQVTLRCSSQSGHNTVSWYQQALGQGPQFIFQYYREEENGRGNFPPRFSGLQFPNYSSELNVNALELDDSALYLCASSLGGTGRTYEQYFGPGTRLTVT.

This chain uses TRBV6-6 with TRBJ2-7; D perhaps matches TRBD1 (6 bases). The length of the CDR3 is 13 residues. Germline assignment: CDR1 MNHNY and CDR2 SVGAGI (reference sequence). V dropped 5 bases and J dropped 3 bases, with 11 bases sitting between them. The CDR3: CASSDGQNYEQYF. CDR3 sequence (DNA): TGTGCCAGCAGTGACGGACAGAACTACGAGCAGTACTTC.

Regarding this clone: One junction end disagrees with the germline gene, perhaps due to a read error. The J gene is TRBJ2-1, the V gene TRBV27; 8 positions match TRBD2. From germline, CDR1 is MNHEY and CDR2 SMNVEV (reference sequence). The CDR3 sequence is 14 residues long. The CDR3 nucleotides read TGTGCCAGCAGTTCTCAGCGGGAGTACAGTGAGCAGTTCTTC. This translates into CASSSQREYSEQFF.

The CDR3 DNA sequence: TGTGCCAGCAGTTACTCAGGGGGCAATCAGCCCCAGCATTTT. Protein: CASSYSGGNQPQHF. The genes are TRBV6-5 and TRBJ1-5; a possible D gene is TRBD1 (5 bases). Germline CDR1 is MNHEY and CDR2 is SVGAGI. CDR3 size: 14 residues. The V end was cut by 0 bases, the J end by 2 bases, with 5 bases between.

The chain carries TRBV29-1 and TRBJ2-5; TRBD1 aligns across 8 bases. V was pared by 5 bases and J by 5 bases, with 7 bases of the junction left unmatched. The CDR3 extends over 13 amino acids. Germline V gene lookup returns CDR1 SQVTM and CDR2 ANQGSEA. CDR3 sequence reads: CSVIQGATETQYF. CDR3 nucleotide sequence: TGCAGCGTTATCCAGGGGGCCACGGAGACCCAGTACTTC.

The gene calls are TRBV9 and TRBJ1-2; a weak D match, TRBD1 (6 bases). V lost 0 bases and J 7 bases, leaving 10 bases between the germline ends. Germline loops: CDR1 SGDLS, CDR2 YYNGEE. The CDR3 loop spans 13 amino acids. In DNA form, the CDR3 reads TGTGCCAGCAGCGTAGTGTTCAGGGGTGGCTACACCTTC. It encodes CASSVVFRGGYTF. The full variable domain, its missing parts supplied by reference TRBV9 and TRBJ1-2, is DSGVTQTPKHLITATGQRVTLRCSPRSGDLSVYWYQQSLDQGLQFLIQYYNGEERAKGNILERFSAQQFPDLHSELNLSSLELGDSALYFCASSVVFRGGYTFGSGTRLTVV.

CDR3 residues: CSALGLEEQYF. The CDR3 nucleotides read TGCAGTGCCCTGGGACTAGAGGAGCAGTACTTC. The rearrangement links TRBV20-1 to TRBJ2-7; TRBD2 matches at 8 bases. Germline trimming cut 6 bases from V and 7 bases from J; bases unmatched to any gene: 5. The CDR3 spans 11 residues. The germline V gene encodes CDR1 DFQATT and CDR2 SNEGSKA (reference sequence).

The V gene is TRBV5-1, the J gene TRBJ2-1, with TRBD2 matching 9 bases. CDR1 SGHRS and CDR2 YFSETQ come from the germline V gene. The CDR3 runs 18 residues. V was clipped by 2 bases and J by 2 bases; unmatched bases: 11. Written as DNA, the CDR3 is TGCGCCAGCAGCTTCGGACTAGCGCATAGTACTGCCTACAATGAGCAGTTCTTC. This sequence encodes CASSFGLAHSTAYNEQFF.

The CDR3 is CAWSVGSGVGATQYF. In nucleotides, the CDR3 is TGTGCCTGGAGTGTGGGTAGCGGGGTAGGGGCTACGCAGTATTTT. This chain joins TRBV30 and TRBJ2-3, with 8 bases matching TRBD2. The germline V gene encodes CDR1 GTSNPN and CDR2 SVGIG (reference sequence). This CDR3 comprises 15 residues. V gave up 0 bases and J gave up 8 bases; unmatched junction bases: 10.

The J gene is TRBJ1-2, the V gene TRBV5-1; D unclear. From germline, CDR1 is SGHRS and CDR2 YFSETQ. V was pared by 2 bases and J by 4 bases, with 12 bases between. The CDR3 totals 14 residues. CDR3 loop: CASSFAQLGYGYTF. The CDR3 DNA sequence: TGCGCCAGCAGCTTCGCCCAGTTAGGCTATGGCTACACCTTC.

The rearrangement uses TRBV29-1 and TRBJ2-1; D gene unclear. Trimming left V 1 base short and J 5 bases short, with 15 bases between. Germline CDR1 reads SQVTM; CDR2 reads ANQGSEA. CDR3 size: 15 residues. CDR3 in DNA: TGCAGCGTTGAAGGGGGTTTCGACATCAACAATGAGCAGTTCTTC. Translation: CSVEGGFDINNEQFF.

This clone has a handful of counts. The V and J genes are TRBV7-2 and TRBJ2-3, with a tentative D call TRBD2 (6 bases). Trimming took 5 bases from V and 2 from J, leaving 14 bases between them. This CDR3 is built from 15 residues. Germline values: CDR1 SGHTA, CDR2 FQGNSA. The CDR3 sequence: CASSPTGSLTDTQYF. In DNA, the CDR3 is TGTGCCAGCAGCCCCACCGGGAGCCTCACAGATACGCAGTATTTT.